The clone carrying this T cell receptor (beta chain) was seen a handful of times. Antigen: not known. The record originates from a study of beta chain features in type 1 diabetes. Findings and caveats of the study: More deletions and fewer insertions at VDJ junctions were found in patients with type 1 diabetes.

CDR1 and CDR2 (germline): DFQATT, SNEGSKA (reference sequence). This CDR3 is built from 11 residues. The V end was cut by 6 bases, the J end by 3 bases, with 8 bases between. TCRB transcripts that were expressed got sequenced, as all of the isolated RNA had been reverse transcribed. Profiled with immunoSEQ multiplex PCR; TCRdb holds only in-frame clones, not every one. The repertoire holds hundreds of thousands of clones, with roughly 12% as singletons. The sequence derives from a man aged 18 to 35 in good health. The chain combines TRBV20-1 with TRBJ1-2; D call uncertain. Sequenced material: naive CD4+ T cells from blood. The CDR3 region is CSALRDYGYTF. The CDR3 region has the DNA TGCAGTGCCCTCCGGGACTATGGCTACACCTTC.